The 26 T cell receptor beta chains below were found in one sample sequenced in a study of CD8 T cells in Susac syndrome. Reverse transcription of roughly 0.45 to 1 ug RNA was performed with random hexamers. A single record per CDR3 protein comes from TCRdb applying MiXCR to the immunoSEQ multiplex PCR reads. Of about 110,000 distinct CDR3 sequences listed, roughly 94% are singletons. Sample: CD8+ T cells from PBMCs. The receptors originated from a human donor with Susac syndrome.

The sample holds one count of this clonotype. The chain carries TRBV2 and TRBJ2-5; D gene uncertain. Deletions cut 7 bases from V and 2 bases from J, with 17 bases between. This CDR3 comprises 15 residues. Germline assignment: CDR1 SNHLY and CDR2 FYNNEI. The CDR3 DNA follows: TGTGCCAGCACCAAAAAAGTGACACCTCAAGAGACCCAGTACTTC. This codes for CASTKKVTPQETQYF.

J is TRBJ1-1 and V is TRBV5-4, with 8 bases that match TRBD1. This CDR3 has 14 residues. The trim removed 1 base at V and 4 bases at J, leaving 3 bases unmatched. From germline, CDR1 is SGHNT and CDR2 YYREEE (reference sequence). This chain's CDR3 is CASSLSRGLTEAFF. The CDR3 nucleotides read TGTGCCAGCAGCTTGTCCAGGGGGCTCACTGAAGCTTTCTTT.

The V call is TRBV5-4, the J call TRBJ1-2, with 9 bases identical to TRBD1. The CDR3 covers 16 residues. V shed 0 bases, J shed 5 bases, and the junction held 8 bases outside the gene matches. Per the germline V gene, CDR1 is SGHNT and CDR2 is YYREEE (reference sequence). Here the CDR3 reads CASSLGGATGGYGYTF. The CDR3 DNA sequence: TGTGCCAGCAGCTTGGGGGGCGCGACAGGGGGTTATGGCTACACCTTC.

This chain connects TRBV9 to TRBJ2-5; D is possibly TRBD1 or TRBD2 (5 bases each). Deletions cut 4 bases from V and 1 base from J, with 14 bases between. The CDR3 consists of 15 residues. CDR1 SGDLS and CDR2 YYNGEE come from the germline V gene. The CDR3 is CASSSRVGGQETQYF. The CDR3 DNA follows: TGTGCCAGCAGCTCCAGGGTCGGAGGCCAAGAGACCCAGTACTTC.

This sequence joins TRBV20-1 and TRBJ2-7, with no clear D. V lost 1 base and J lost 6, with 10 bases in between. Germline assignment: CDR1 DFQATT and CDR2 SNEGSKA (reference sequence). The CDR3 extends over 12 amino acids. The DNA for the CDR3 is TGCAGTGCTAGAGGTGGGGAAGTCGAGCAGTACTTC. Translation gives CSARGGEVEQYF.

The rearrangement uses TRBV7-9 and TRBJ2-7, with D possibly TRBD1 on 5 matching bases. Germline CDR1 and CDR2: SEHNR and FQNEAQ (reference sequence). CDR3 size: 13 residues. Trimming cost V 3 bases and J 4 bases, with 10 bases left between them. The CDR3 nucleotides read TGTGCCAGCAGCTTCCCAGGGCCATACGAGCAGTACTTC. Translation: CASSFPGPYEQYF.

The V gene is TRBV9, the J gene TRBJ2-1; a weak D match, TRBD1 (5 bases). The V end was cut by 0 bases, the J end by 2 bases, with 6 bases between. Germline lookup yields CDR1 SGDLS and CDR2 YYNGEE. This CDR3 is built from 14 residues. In nucleotides, the CDR3 is TGTGCCAGCAGCGTAGAGACAGCCTACAATGAGCAGTTCTTC. It translates to CASSVETAYNEQFF. The whole variable domain, remainder taken from reference TRBV9 and TRBJ2-1, is DSGVTQTPKHLITATGQRVTLRCSPRSGDLSVYWYQQSLDQGLQFLIQYYNGEERAKGNILERFSAQQFPDLHSELNLSSLELGDSALYFCASSVETAYNEQFFGPGTRLTVL.

The chain couples TRBV15 to TRBJ1-2; D is unresolved. The CDR3 contains 15 residues. CDR1 and CDR2 (germline): LNHNV, YYDKDF (reference sequence). Trimming stripped 0 bases from V and 4 bases from J, with 12 bases between. The CDR3 loop is CATSRDLSGTYGYTF. CDR3 DNA sequence: TGTGCCACCAGCAGAGATCTCTCCGGAACCTATGGCTACACCTTC.

V and J are TRBV7-6 and TRBJ2-7; tentative D call: TRBD1 (5 bases). The germline gives CDR1 SGHVS, CDR2 FNYEAQ. Trimming left V 5 bases short and J 0 bases short, with 11 bases between. The length of the CDR3 is 14 residues. This CDR3 is CASSPTGASYEQYF. The CDR3 DNA follows: TGTGCCAGCAGCCCCACAGGTGCCTCCTACGAGCAGTACTTC.

This chain connects TRBV7-6 to TRBJ2-2; D gene ambiguous. There are 14 residues in the CDR3. V was shortened by 0 bases and J by 6 bases, with 8 bases between the two germline ends. The germline CDR1 and CDR2 sequences are SGHVS and FNYEAQ. The CDR3 loop is CASSLASWAGELFF. The CDR3 DNA reads TGTGCCAGCAGCTTAGCTAGCTGGGCCGGGGAGCTGTTTTTT.

This clonotype has a single count. The chain has TRBV6-2 or TRBV6-3 and TRBJ1-2, with D perhaps TRBD1 (5 bases). Trimming left V 4 bases short and J 4 bases short, with 16 bases between. Looked up from germline, CDR1 is MNHEY and CDR2 is SVGEGT. The CDR3 contains 15 residues. CDR3 bases: TGTGCCAGCAGTTCCACGGGTGGGGCTGGCTATGGCTACACCTTC. Encoded protein: CASSSTGGAGYGYTF.

The V gene is TRBV9, the J gene TRBJ1-5; D is possibly TRBD1 (6 bases). V was trimmed by 7 bases and J by 6 bases, leaving 11 bases between them. The CDR3 has 12 amino acids. Germline CDR1 SGDLS, CDR2 YYNGEE. The CDR3 spells CASGEGGQPQHF. CDR3 DNA sequence: TGTGCCAGCGGAGAGGGGGGTCAGCCCCAGCATTTT. Based on the CDR3 plus reference TRBV9 and TRBJ1-5, the full variable domain is DSGVTQTPKHLITATGQRVTLRCSPRSGDLSVYWYQQSLDQGLQFLIQYYNGEERAKGNILERFSAQQFPDLHSELNLSSLELGDSALYFCASGEGGQPQHFGDGTRLSIL.

This clonotype came up a few times. V gene TRBV9 combines with J gene TRBJ2-1; the D is unclear. CDR1 is SGDLS and CDR2 is YYNGEE in the germline V gene. Trimming removed 5 bases at V and 0 bases at J, with 9 bases between. The CDR3 is 14 residues long. DNA of the CDR3: TGTGCCAGCAGTAGCTCGGACTCCTACAATGAGCAGTTCTTC. Its translation: CASSSSDSYNEQFF.

The chain carries TRBV7-3 and TRBJ1-1; perhaps TRBD1 as D (5 bases). The CDR3 is 14 residues long. CDR1 and CDR2 from the germline V gene are SGHTA and FQGTGA. V was cut by 3 bases and J by 0 bases, with 8 bases left in between. The CDR3 bases are TGTGCCAGCAGCTTGACAGACATGAACACTGAAGCTTTCTTT. Its protein product is CASSLTDMNTEAFF.

The V gene is TRBV6-5, the J gene TRBJ1-5, with D possibly TRBD1 on 6 matching bases. Trimming took 6 bases from V and 6 from J, leaving 12 bases between them. CDR1 and CDR2 from the germline V gene are MNHEY and SVGAGI. The CDR3 sequence is 13 residues long. CDR3 DNA: TGTGCCAGCAGACCAACAGGGTTTCAGCCCCAGCATTTT. Translated, it gives CASRPTGFQPQHF.

This clonotype showed up just once. The chain combines TRBV5-1 with TRBJ2-3; TRBD2 is a possible D gene (5 bases). Trimming cost V 4 bases and J 3 bases, with 12 bases left between them. The CDR3 loop spans 14 amino acids. Per germline, CDR1 SGHRS and CDR2 YFSETQ. The CDR3 region has the DNA TGCGCCAGCAGCGGTGGACTCGCGACAGATACGCAGTATTTT. It specifies CASSGGLATDTQYF. Combining the CDR3 with reference TRBV5-1 and TRBJ2-3 gives the whole variable domain KAGVTQTPRYLIKTRGQQVTLSCSPISGHRSVSWYQQTPGQGLQFLFEYFSETQRNKGNFPGRFSGRQFSNSRSEMNVSTLELGDSALYLCASSGGLATDTQYFGPGTRLTVL.

The chain employs TRBV7-6 and TRBJ2-3, with unresolved D. CDR1 is SGHVS and CDR2 is FNYEAQ in the germline V gene. V gave up 5 bases and J gave up 0 bases, with 15 bases separating them. The CDR3 has 16 amino acids. CDR3 bases: TGTGCCAGCAGCCCTCTGCCAAGCGCGAGCACAGATACGCAGTATTTT. Its translation is CASSPLPSASTDTQYF.

The chain links TRBV25-1 to TRBJ1-2; no clear D. V was pared by 3 bases and J by 6 bases, with 8 bases between. The CDR3 covers 12 residues. The germline gives CDR1 MGHDK, CDR2 SYGVNS. The CDR3 sequence is CASSEDRDGYTF. The DNA of the CDR3 is TGTGCCAGCAGTGAGGATAGGGATGGCTACACCTTC.

This clonotype was seen only a few times. CDR3 sequence: CASSVGGEDTQYF. The CDR3 DNA reads TGTGCCAGCAGCGTAGGTGGCGAAGATACGCAGTATTTT. The gene calls are TRBV9 and TRBJ2-3, with D unresolved. CDR1 and CDR2 from the germline V gene are SGDLS and YYNGEE. The CDR3 has 13 amino acids. V lost 0 bases to trimming and J lost 5 bases, with 7 bases between them.

The chain couples TRBV7-2 to TRBJ2-1; TRBD2 agrees at 10 bases. Germline values: CDR1 SGHTA, CDR2 FQGNSA. Losses at the gene ends were 8 bases for V and 6 bases for J; bases not matched to a gene: 4. This CDR3 has 13 amino acids. CDR3 sequence (DNA): TGTGCCAGCCCCCGGACTAGCGGCAATGAGCAGTTCTTC. Amino acids: CASPRTSGNEQFF.

V usage is TRBV6-6 and J usage is TRBJ1-1; D perhaps matches TRBD1 (5 bases). Germline assignment: CDR1 MNHNY and CDR2 SVGAGI (reference sequence). The V and J ends lost 2 bases and 4 bases respectively, with 14 bases between them. The CDR3 has 15 amino acids. CDR3 sequence (DNA): TGTGCCAGCAGTTACACCCCTCGGGGGAGCACTGAAGCTTTCTTT. As protein: CASSYTPRGSTEAFF.

The genes are TRBV19 and TRBJ1-5; possibly TRBD1 for D (6 bases). CDR1 is LNHDA, CDR2 SQIVND, per germline (reference sequence). This CDR3 has 12 residues. The CDR3 protein is CAGWGARQPQHF. CDR3 coding DNA: TGTGCAGGATGGGGGGCAAGGCAGCCCCAGCATTTT.

This sequence joins TRBV5-4 and TRBJ1-2; 7 bases map to TRBD1. Germline V gene lookup returns CDR1 SGHNT and CDR2 YYREEE (reference sequence). Trimming took 0 bases from V and 6 from J; bases not matched to a gene: 2. This CDR3 has 13 residues. CDR3 amino acids: CASSLDGQDGYTF. The CDR3, as DNA: TGTGCCAGCAGCTTGGACGGACAGGATGGCTACACCTTC.

In DNA form, the CDR3 reads TGCGCCAGCAGCCAAGACGGGCAGGGGCCAACAGATACGCAGTATTTT. Translated, it gives CASSQDGQGPTDTQYF. This sequence joins TRBV4-3 and TRBJ2-3; possibly TRBD1 for D (6 bases). V lost 0 bases and J lost 3, with 13 bases in between. The germline V gene encodes CDR1 LGHNA and CDR2 YSLEER. The CDR3 length is 16 residues.

The gene calls are TRBV2 and TRBJ1-5, with unresolved D. V lost 7 bases and J lost 3, with 13 bases in between. This CDR3 spans 14 amino acids. CDR1 is SNHLY and CDR2 is FYNNEI in the germline V gene. CDR3: CASNPGLNNQPQHF. In DNA form, the CDR3 reads TGTGCCAGCAATCCAGGACTCAACAATCAGCCCCAGCATTTT. The complete variable domain, with remaining parts taken from reference TRBV2 and TRBJ1-5, reads EPEVTQTPSHQVTQMGQEVILRCVPISNHLYFYWYRQILGQKVEFLVSFYNNEISEKSEIFDDQFSVERPDGSNFTLKIRSTKLEDSAMYFCASNPGLNNQPQHFGDGTRLSIL.

CDR3 region: CASSSGTPGENIQYF. The DNA of the CDR3 is TGTGCCAGCTCGTCCGGGACACCTGGAGAAAACATTCAGTACTTC. The chain employs TRBV18 and TRBJ2-4; weak D call: TRBD1 (6 bases). CDR1 and CDR2 from the germline V gene are KGHSH and LQKENI. The CDR3 extends over 15 amino acids. Deletions cut 6 bases from V and 5 bases from J, with 17 bases between.